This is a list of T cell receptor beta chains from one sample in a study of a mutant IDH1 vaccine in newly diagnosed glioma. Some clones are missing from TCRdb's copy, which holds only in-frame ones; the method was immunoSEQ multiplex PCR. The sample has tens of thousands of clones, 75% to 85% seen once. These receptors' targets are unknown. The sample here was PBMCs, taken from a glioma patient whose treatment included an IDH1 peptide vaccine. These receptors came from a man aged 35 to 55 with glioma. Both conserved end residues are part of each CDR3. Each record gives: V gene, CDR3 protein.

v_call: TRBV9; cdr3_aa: CASSVVAAREAPDTQYF
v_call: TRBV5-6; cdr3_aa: CASSLDHTDTQYF
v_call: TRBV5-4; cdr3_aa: CASSSGTSGATDTQYF
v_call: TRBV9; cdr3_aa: CASSPVGRSSYNEQFF
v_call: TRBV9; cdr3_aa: CASSHRPRYSGNTIYF
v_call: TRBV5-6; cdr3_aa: CASSPGLAGAREQYF
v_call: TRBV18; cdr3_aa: CASSLTGTGAPIPEETQYF
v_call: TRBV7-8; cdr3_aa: CASSLARSGEQFF
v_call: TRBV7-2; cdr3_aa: CASSLSGDRYQPQHF
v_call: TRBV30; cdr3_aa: CAWSTGSGYEQYF
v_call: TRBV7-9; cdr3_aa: CASSSLGQGNSPLHF
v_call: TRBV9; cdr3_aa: CASSVEGVTRVTDTQYF
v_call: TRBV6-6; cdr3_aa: CASLPRGAPTDTQYF
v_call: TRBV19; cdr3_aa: CASSIARGSGEQYF
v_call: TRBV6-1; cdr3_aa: CASTEGSPLHF
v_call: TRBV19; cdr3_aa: CASAPGQVVYGYTF
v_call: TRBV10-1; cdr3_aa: CASSPELRRRMTEAFF
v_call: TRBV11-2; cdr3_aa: CASSLRGQDNEQFF
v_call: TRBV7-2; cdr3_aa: CASSSSGTGLYEQYF
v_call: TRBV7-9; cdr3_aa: CASSPIVSGGLNEQFF
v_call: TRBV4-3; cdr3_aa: CASSQEAAGHRDQYF
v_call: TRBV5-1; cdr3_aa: CASSLFLGSYNEQFF
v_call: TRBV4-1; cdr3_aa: CASSQGGQGPLNYGYTF
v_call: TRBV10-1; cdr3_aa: CASRGLDRVEQFF
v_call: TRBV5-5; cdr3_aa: CASSSHLYNEQFF
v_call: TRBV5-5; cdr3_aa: CASSLDRGYNEQFF
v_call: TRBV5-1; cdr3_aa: CASSLSLPLGLTDTQYF